The 13 T cell receptor beta chains below were found in one sample sequenced in a study of human T cells and chemical hapten exposure. Time point defined: healthy volunteer bleed at 6 weeks. Unseparated into fractions, whole blood served as the source from which total RNA was extracted. Using its own MiXCR run on the RACE reads, TCRdb lists one record per CDR3 protein. The table has about 45,000 distinct CDR3 sequences, 3% to 4.5% seen once. Source material: whole blood. These receptor sequences come from a human donor in good health. Some clones in this sample may be carry-over from other donors' samples.

This clonotype was seen ten or more times. The gene calls are TRBV14 and TRBJ2-7; either TRBD1 or TRBD2 may fit D (5 bases each). Between the trimmed V and J ends, which lost 0 bases and 0 bases, there was a span of 9 bases. The CDR3 has 15 residues. The germline V gene has CDR1 SGHDN and CDR2 FVKESK. CDR3 nucleotides: TGTGCCAGCAGCCAAGAACCAGGGAGCTCCTACGAGCAGTACTTC. Its protein product is CASSQEPGSSYEQYF.

This chain joins TRBV28 and TRBJ2-1; 13 nucleotides line up with TRBD2. V was clipped by 7 bases and J by 8 bases; unmatched bases: 14. Per germline, CDR1 MDHEN and CDR2 SYDVKM. The CDR3 length is 17 residues. For the CDR3, the DNA is TGTGCCAGCACCCTCCACTCTGGACTAGCGGGGGCCCATGAGCAGTTCTTC. The encoded protein is CASTLHSGLAGAHEQFF.

V gene TRBV27 combines with J gene TRBJ2-7; D not resolved. The CDR3 is made up of 14 amino acids. Trimming removed 5 bases at V and 7 bases at J, with 18 bases between. Germline V gene sequence: CDR1 MNHEY, CDR2 SMNVEV (reference sequence). The CDR3 region is CASSPNNAWREQYF. CDR3 nucleotides: TGTGCCAGCAGTCCCAACAACGCCTGGCGTGAGCAGTACTTC.

This clonotype was detected ten times or more. CDR3 in DNA: TGTGCCAGCAGCTTAGATGGGGGGGGTACGCCGTACGAGCAGTACTTC. It encodes CASSLDGGGTPYEQYF. The chain joins TRBV11-3 to TRBJ2-7; 7 bases map to TRBD2. The V gene end was trimmed by 0 bases and the J gene end by 4 bases; junction bases not matched to a gene: 9. CDR3 length equals 16 residues. The V gene's germline CDR1 is SGHNT and CDR2 YENEEA.

This clonotype was picked up many times. The rearrangement joins TRBV27 to TRBJ2-1; perhaps TRBD1 as D (5 bases). Trimming removed 3 bases at V and 1 base at J, with 16 bases between. CDR3 length equals 17 residues. The germline V gene has CDR1 MNHEY and CDR2 SMNVEV (reference sequence). CDR3 amino acids: CASSFIDSKFSYNEQFF. The CDR3 bases are TGTGCCAGCAGTTTCATCGACAGCAAATTTTCCTACAATGAGCAGTTCTTC.

This clonotype has ten or more counts. The chain links TRBV20-1 to TRBJ1-5, with D unresolved. This CDR3 comprises 14 residues. V was clipped by 7 bases and J by 1 base, with 14 bases between them. CDR1 and CDR2 from the germline V gene are DFQATT and SNEGSKA (reference sequence). DNA for the CDR3: TGCAGTGTAGGGCTGCCGGTCAGCAATCAGCCCCAGCATTTT. Its translation is CSVGLPVSNQPQHF.

V usage is TRBV18 and J usage is TRBJ2-1; a possible D gene is TRBD2 (5 bases). The ends were cut back, 5 bases at V and 0 bases at J, with 11 bases in the middle. The V gene's germline CDR1 is KGHSH and CDR2 LQKENI. There are 15 residues in the CDR3. This CDR3 reads CASSATAVSYNEQFF. The CDR3 bases are TGTGCCAGCTCAGCCACAGCGGTCTCCTACAATGAGCAGTTCTTC.

Comments on this clonotype: This may arise from a read error, as a much more abundant clone is one base away. V and J are TRBV12-3 or TRBV12-4 and TRBJ2-1, with D tentatively TRBD2 (6 bases). The CDR3 runs 11 residues. Written as DNA, the CDR3 is TGTGTCAGCAAGGAGGGGAATGAGCAGTTCTTC. It is translated as CVSKEGNEQFF.

This clonotype has at least ten counts. This chain connects TRBV28 to TRBJ2-5, with D uncertain. The CDR3 has 15 amino acids. Germline values: CDR1 MDHEN, CDR2 SYDVKM. Trimming pared 2 bases from V and 5 bases from J, leaving 15 bases between. The CDR3 DNA reads as TGTGCCAGCAGTTTACCCCTACGAGCCCAGGAGACCCAGTACTTC. Translation: CASSLPLRAQETQYF.

This clonotype was recorded at least ten times. This sequence joins TRBV7-3 and TRBJ2-2; 7 nucleotides match TRBD1. Germline CDR1 is SGHTA and CDR2 is FQGTGA. V lost 4 bases, J lost 5 bases, and 10 bases stayed unmatched. The CDR3 is made up of 16 amino acids. The CDR3 DNA reads TGTGCCAGCAGCTCCAACACGGCACAGGGGACCGGGGAGCTGTTTTTT. Translated: CASSSNTAQGTGELFF.

This clonotype was counted at least ten times. The chain carries TRBV12-5 and TRBJ2-1, with 8 bases matching TRBD1. V lost 6 bases and J lost 4; bases outside the gene matches: 5. Germline CDR1 LGHNT, CDR2 FRNRAP. This CDR3 spans 14 amino acids. CDR3 coding DNA: TGTGCTAGTGGATGGACAGGGAGGTACAATGAGCAGTTCTTC. It specifies CASGWTGRYNEQFF.

This clonotype has at least ten counts. The rearrangement uses TRBV2 and TRBJ2-1, with 9 bases matching TRBD1. The CDR3 is 14 residues long. In germline, CDR1 is SNHLY, CDR2 FYNNEI. J lost 8 bases, V lost 5 bases, and 7 bases had no gene match. The CDR3 DNA reads TGTGCCAGCAGTTTGGACAGGGGTAGCGATGAGCAGTTCTTC. It codes for CASSLDRGSDEQFF.

In this sample, this clonotype turned up many times. The chain links TRBV13 to TRBJ2-7; D remains ambiguous. Trimming cost V 2 bases and J 2 bases, with 10 bases left between them. There are 14 residues in the CDR3. Germline values: CDR1 PRHDT, CDR2 FYEKMQ (reference sequence). As DNA, the CDR3 is TGTGCCAGCAGCTTAACAGCGTCCCCCTACGAGCAGTACTTC. It is translated as CASSLTASPYEQYF.